These 15 T cell receptor beta chains were all obtained from the same sample, sequenced in a study of T cell changes during pregnancy in multiple sclerosis. Generated by immunoSEQ multiplex PCR, the TCRdb table keeps only in-frame clones and is missing some. The sample yields about 40,000 clones, 80% to 90% seen once. This specimen consisted of peripheral blood, obtained in the first trimester of pregnancy. The receptors stem from a female donor in good health, enrolled as a control in a pregnancy study.

The table lists this clone with a count of one. This chain's CDR3 is CASSFPTPNTEAFF. Written as DNA, the CDR3 is TGCGCCAGCAGCTTTCCGACACCCAACACTGAAGCTTTCTTT. The J gene is TRBJ1-1, the V gene TRBV5-1; D call uncertain. V was trimmed by 2 bases and J by 2 bases, leaving 10 bases between them. The CDR3 is 14 residues long. Looked up from germline, CDR1 is SGHRS and CDR2 is YFSETQ.

This chain uses TRBV5-5 with TRBJ2-2; D call uncertain. The V and J ends lost 4 bases and 3 bases respectively, with 7 bases between them. This CDR3 spans 13 amino acids. CDR1 SGHKS and CDR2 YYEKEE come from the germline V gene (reference sequence). DNA of the CDR3: TGTGCCAGCAGCCCCGGGTACACCGGGGAGCTGTTTTTT. Translation: CASSPGYTGELFF.

This clone was detected only a few times. CDR3 in amino acids: CAIRTSGEPRNEQFF. The CDR3 DNA sequence: TGTGCCATCAGGACTAGCGGGGAGCCAAGAAATGAGCAGTTCTTC. The rearrangement links TRBV10-3 to TRBJ2-1; 11 bases agree with TRBD2. Unmatched junction bases numbered 8, after V lost 6 bases and J lost 7 bases. CDR1 is ENHRY, CDR2 SYGVKD, per germline. The CDR3 contains 15 residues.

The CDR3 DNA reads TGTGCCAGCAGTTCTAGGGGTGAAAGCAATCAGCCCCAGCATTTT. The encoded protein is CASSSRGESNQPQHF. The chain recombines TRBV28 with TRBJ1-5; weak D call: TRBD1 (5 bases). V was trimmed by 4 bases and J by 1 base, leaving 11 bases between them. This CDR3 contains 15 residues. Germline CDR1 and CDR2: MDHEN and SYDVKM.

The chain links TRBV27 to TRBJ2-7, with a weak D call TRBD2 (6 bases). V was pared by 5 bases and J by 4 bases, with 12 bases between. The germline V gene has CDR1 MNHEY and CDR2 SMNVEV (reference sequence). The CDR3 sequence is 13 residues long. CDR3 sequence reads: CASSIPGTYEQYF. CDR3 coding DNA: TGTGCCAGCAGTATACCCGGGACTTACGAGCAGTACTTC.

This clone was observed a handful of times. The rearrangement joins TRBV9 to TRBJ1-6, with D perhaps TRBD1 (5 bases). Germline-derived CDR1 and CDR2 are SGDLS and YYNGEE. V lost 4 bases to trimming and J lost 9 bases, with 14 bases between them. CDR3 length equals 14 residues. The CDR3 nucleotides read TGTGCCAGCAGCCCCCCGGGGGACGGTTCACCCCTCCACTTT. Translating gives CASSPPGDGSPLHF.

The chain couples TRBV10-3 to TRBJ1-1; weak D call: TRBD1 (6 bases). Trimming pared 7 bases from V and 1 base from J, leaving 19 bases between. The germline gives CDR1 ENHRY, CDR2 SYGVKD. This CDR3 has 16 residues. The CDR3 protein is CAITPSRGPGNTEAFF. The CDR3 nucleotides read TGTGCCATCACCCCCTCCAGGGGCCCGGGGAACACTGAAGCTTTCTTT.

This chain connects TRBV2 to TRBJ2-1; D gene uncertain. CDR3 length: 11 residues. Trimming took off 5 bases at V and 7 bases at J, with 6 bases between the two ends. The germline V gene has CDR1 SNHLY and CDR2 FYNNEI. The CDR3 nucleotides read TGTGCCAGCAGTCCTAGGAATGAGCAGTTCTTC. Its translation: CASSPRNEQFF.

The chain employs TRBV11-2 and TRBJ1-5, with 7 bases matching TRBD1. The CDR3 sequence is 17 residues long. V gave up 5 bases and J gave up 0 bases; unmatched junction bases: 10. Germline V gene sequence: CDR1 SGHAT, CDR2 FQNNGV. CDR3 DNA sequence: TGTGCCAGCAGCCTCTCTAAGGGACAGATTAGCAATCAGCCCCAGCATTTT. Its protein product is CASSLSKGQISNQPQHF.

CDR3 region: CASLDYTSTDTQYF. CDR3 DNA sequence: TGTGCCAGCTTAGACTACACTAGCACAGATACGCAGTATTTT. The rearrangement links TRBV6-6 to TRBJ2-3, with D perhaps matching TRBD2 (5 bases). CDR1 MNHNY and CDR2 SVGAGI come from the germline V gene (reference sequence). V shed 8 bases and J shed 0 bases, with 12 bases lying between them. The CDR3 sequence is 14 residues long.

With respect to this clone: In the same sample, other DNA sequences code for this CDR3. The rearrangement links TRBV4-3 to TRBJ1-1; D remains ambiguous. The CDR3 has 14 amino acids. Germline V gives CDR1 LGHNA, CDR2 YSLEER. With 0 bases removed from V and 4 bases from J, the gap between germline ends came to 9 bases. In DNA form, the CDR3 reads TGCGCCAGCAGCCAAGAGATGGCGGGCACTGAAGCTTTCTTT. Protein sequence: CASSQEMAGTEAFF.

The J gene is TRBJ2-3, the V gene TRBV7-9; the D gene is possibly TRBD2 (6 bases). The V gene's germline CDR1 is SEHNR and CDR2 FQNEAQ (reference sequence). The germline V and J ends were trimmed by 3 bases and 7 bases, with 23 bases remaining between them. The CDR3 loop spans 17 amino acids. The chain's CDR3 is CASSLPPGGRGANTQYF. In DNA form, the CDR3 reads TGTGCCAGCAGCTTGCCCCCCGGGGGAAGGGGCGCGAATACGCAGTATTTT.

The count of this clone is one. This chain connects TRBV7-8 to TRBJ1-5; D unresolved. Trimming stripped 5 bases from V and 6 bases from J, with 14 bases between. Germline loops: CDR1 SGHVS, CDR2 FQNEAQ. The CDR3 consists of 14 residues. The CDR3 DNA reads as TGTGCCAGCAGCGAGCTAGAGTCGAGTCAGCCCCAGCATTTT. Protein sequence: CASSELESSQPQHF.

The chain uses TRBV6-4 and TRBJ2-1; 9 bases agree with TRBD2. Germline trimming cut 5 bases from V and 5 bases from J; bases unmatched to any gene: 7. The germline V gene has CDR1 MRHNA and CDR2 SNTAGT. The CDR3 contains 15 residues. The CDR3 here is CASSRGASGDNEQFF. In DNA, the CDR3 is TGTGCCAGCAGTAGGGGGGCTAGCGGGGACAATGAGCAGTTCTTC.

The chain recombines TRBV9 with TRBJ2-1, with TRBD2 identical over 16 bases. V shed 0 bases and J 9 bases; nucleotides not matched to a gene: 12. This CDR3 is 19 amino acids long. Per the germline V gene, CDR1 is SGDLS and CDR2 is YYNGEE. The CDR3 region is CASSVEGTSGGGGSSEQFF. Written as DNA, the CDR3 is TGTGCCAGCAGCGTAGAGGGGACTAGCGGGGGGGGAGGGTCGAGTGAGCAGTTCTTC.